The next 25 T cell receptor beta chains were all read from a single sample in a study of blood T cell repertoires in COVID-19. Assay: immunoSEQ multiplex PCR; the TCRdb copy retains only in-frame clones and omits some. The table lists some 210,000 clones, approximately 80% of them singletons, with roughly a fifth in the top ten. Material: peripheral blood. These receptors all stem from a human donor in a cohort sampled during active COVID-19.

The chain joins TRBV5-1 to TRBJ1-2; D is unclear. Per germline, CDR1 SGHRS and CDR2 YFSETQ. Deletions cut 4 bases from V and 3 bases from J, with 16 bases between. The CDR3 totals 15 residues. The CDR3 reads CASSPSTDGYYGYTF. CDR3 DNA sequence: TGCGCCAGCAGCCCATCGACTGATGGGTACTATGGCTACACCTTC. The full variable domain, with the rest looked up from reference TRBV5-1 and TRBJ1-2, is KAGVTQTPRYLIKTRGQQVTLSCSPISGHRSVSWYQQTPGQGLQFLFEYFSETQRNKGNFPGRFSGRQFSNSRSEMNVSTLELGDSALYLCASSPSTDGYYGYTFGSGTRLTVV.

The rearrangement links TRBV9 to TRBJ2-5, with D possibly matching TRBD2 (5 bases). V lost 0 bases and J lost 5, with 11 bases in between. Per the germline V gene, CDR1 is SGDLS and CDR2 is YYNGEE. The CDR3 contains 14 residues. CDR3 sequence: CASSVDGVGETQYF. The CDR3 bases are TGTGCCAGCAGCGTAGACGGGGTGGGGGAGACCCAGTACTTC.

This chain joins TRBV30 and TRBJ2-5; TRBD2 aligns across 7 bases. V lost 5 bases, J lost 7 bases, and 13 bases stayed unmatched. CDR1 is GTSNPN, CDR2 SVGIG, per germline (reference sequence). The CDR3 is made up of 14 amino acids. In DNA, the CDR3 is TGTGCCTGGGGTCCCTGGGGAGGGTCGGGGACCCAGTACTTC. Translating it yields CAWGPWGGSGTQYF.

This clone came up once. This chain uses TRBV12-3 or TRBV12-4 with TRBJ2-5, with unresolved D. CDR3 size: 12 residues. The germline V and J ends were trimmed by 2 bases and 6 bases, with 7 bases remaining between them. The CDR3 is CASSLFGQTQYF. In DNA form, the CDR3 reads TGTGCCAGCAGTTTATTTGGGCAGACCCAGTACTTC.

This chain uses TRBV7-9 with TRBJ2-7; possible D gene TRBD2, 5 bases. Germline V gene lookup returns CDR1 SEHNR and CDR2 FQNEAQ (reference sequence). V lost 2 bases to trimming and J lost 2 bases, with 7 bases between them. CDR3 length: 13 amino acids. CDR3: CASSLSGPYEQYF. The CDR3 region has the DNA TGTGCCAGCAGCTTAAGCGGCCCCTACGAGCAGTACTTC.

This sequence joins TRBV11-1 and TRBJ2-7; 9 bases are shared with TRBD1. Trimming cost V 2 bases and J 5 bases; bases outside gene matches: 10. This CDR3 has 16 residues. The germline CDR1 and CDR2 sequences are SGHAT and FQDESV (reference sequence). The CDR3 loop reads CASSLIGTGSKDEQYF. CDR3 DNA: TGTGCCAGCAGCTTAATCGGGACAGGGTCCAAGGACGAGCAGTACTTC.

V is TRBV9 and J is TRBJ2-3; possible D gene TRBD1, 6 bases. The CDR3 is 14 amino acids. Germline CDR1 and CDR2: SGDLS and YYNGEE. Trimming removed 5 bases from V and 3 bases from J, with 13 bases in between. CDR3 loop: CASRQGQLTDTQYF. In DNA, the CDR3 is TGTGCCAGCAGACAGGGTCAACTAACAGATACGCAGTATTTT.

The chain joins TRBV28 to TRBJ2-1; 8 bases map to TRBD1. J was trimmed by 9 bases and V by 6 bases; bases with no gene match: 13. The germline CDR1 and CDR2 sequences are MDHEN and SYDVKM. The CDR3 is 15 residues long. CDR3 nucleotides: TGTGCCAGCAGGGCCGGGACAGGTAATTTTGGTGAGCAGTTCTTC. It translates to CASRAGTGNFGEQFF.

This chain connects TRBV11-2 to TRBJ2-7, with a tentative D call TRBD2 (5 bases). The ends were cut back, 1 base at V and 1 base at J, with 14 bases in the middle. Germline CDR1 and CDR2: SGHAT and FQNNGV. There are 16 residues in the CDR3. CDR3 sequence: CASSLGSGYLSYEQYV. Written as DNA, the CDR3 is TGTGCCAGCAGCTTAGGGTCGGGGTACCTATCCTACGAGCAGTACGTC.

The rearrangement joins TRBV18 to TRBJ2-7; 9 bases agree with TRBD1. CDR1 is KGHSH and CDR2 is LQKENI in the germline V gene. This CDR3 contains 15 residues. Trimming cost V 2 bases and J 6 bases; bases outside gene matches: 8. CDR3 DNA: TGTGCCAGCTCACCAATTTTGACAGGGGGGTCCGAGCAGTACTTC. Amino acids: CASSPILTGGSEQYF.

This clone has just one count. The chain couples TRBV12-3 or TRBV12-4 to TRBJ2-2; D uncertain. CDR3 length equals 13 residues. Trimming shortened V by 3 bases and J by 7 bases, and 9 bases separated the two germline ends. DNA for the CDR3: TGTGCCAGCAGTTTCAGCGAGCGCGGGGAGCTGTTTTTT. Its translation is CASSFSERGELFF.

The chain joins TRBV2 to TRBJ2-3; 10 nucleotides align to TRBD2. CDR3 length: 15 residues. Germline loops: CDR1 SNHLY, CDR2 FYNNEI. The trim removed 1 base at V and 7 bases at J, leaving 5 bases unmatched. The CDR3 coding sequence is TGTGCCAGCAGTGAAGAGGTAGCGGGAGGCAATACGCAGTATTTT. This translates into CASSEEVAGGNTQYF.

V gene TRBV7-9 combines with J gene TRBJ1-6, with D possibly TRBD1 on 5 matching bases. V was cut by 4 bases and J by 6 bases, with 10 bases left in between. The CDR3 consists of 14 residues. CDR1 and CDR2 (germline): SEHNR, FQNEAQ (reference sequence). The CDR3 DNA is TGTGCCAGCAGCTCCCCGGGGGGTAATTCACCCCTCCACTTT. Its translation: CASSSPGGNSPLHF.

The rearrangement uses TRBV5-1 and TRBJ1-1; 7 bases align to TRBD1. Germline V gene sequence: CDR1 SGHRS, CDR2 YFSETQ. V shed 6 bases and J 1 base; nucleotides not matched to a gene: 3. This CDR3 is 13 amino acids long. The CDR3 loop is CASTRTGNTEAFF. DNA of the CDR3: TGCGCCAGCACTAGGACAGGGAACACTGAAGCTTTCTTT.

CDR3 bases: TGTGCCAGCAGTGAAAACGGACAGCGAAAGGAGTACGTC. It yields the protein CASSENGQRKEYV. V and J are TRBV6-1 and TRBJ2-7, with D perhaps TRBD1 (6 bases). Trimming took 2 bases from V and 11 from J, leaving 16 bases between them. CDR3 length: 13 amino acids. Germline CDR1 MNHNS, CDR2 SASEGT.

V usage is TRBV9 and J usage is TRBJ1-1; tentative D call: TRBD1 (6 bases). The CDR3 spans 14 residues. The V end lost 5 bases, the J end lost 8 bases, and 19 bases lay between the germline ends. From germline, CDR1 is SGDLS and CDR2 YYNGEE. Written as DNA, the CDR3 is TGTGCCAGCAGAAGCCGGGACACAGTCGGAGAAGCTTTCTTT. Encoded protein: CASRSRDTVGEAFF.

V gene TRBV19 combines with J gene TRBJ1-6; maybe TRBD1 (6 bases). V was cut by 3 bases and J by 7 bases, with 16 bases left in between. CDR1 and CDR2 from the germline V gene are LNHDA and SQIVND (reference sequence). The length of the CDR3 is 16 residues. The CDR3 DNA reads as TGTGCCAGTAGTATCGGGCTTGGGGGCCCAAATTCACCCCTCCACTTT. Translated: CASSIGLGGPNSPLHF.

Here the CDR3 reads CASSRRPTGVSEFNYGYTF. The DNA for the CDR3 is TGCGCCAGCAGCCGGCGCCCGACAGGAGTTTCAGAGTTTAACTATGGCTACACCTTC. The V gene is TRBV5-1, the J gene TRBJ1-2; a possible D gene is TRBD1 (6 bases). Deletions cut 4 bases from V and 1 base from J, with 26 bases between. This CDR3 is 19 amino acids long. CDR1 and CDR2 (germline): SGHRS, YFSETQ.

V usage is TRBV11-2 and J usage is TRBJ2-7; weak D call: TRBD2 (7 bases). Germline CDR1 and CDR2: SGHAT and FQNNGV. The ends were cut back, 5 bases at V and 3 bases at J, with 14 bases in the middle. The CDR3 runs 14 residues. The CDR3 loop reads CASSKYRGGYEQYF. The CDR3 DNA sequence: TGTGCCAGCAGCAAATATAGGGGGGGCTACGAGCAGTACTTC.

The J gene is TRBJ1-1, the V gene TRBV12-5; D call uncertain. Trimming shortened V by 6 bases and J by 6 bases, and 11 bases separated the two germline ends. The CDR3 spans 12 residues. Germline CDR1 LGHNT, CDR2 FRNRAP. CDR3 nucleotides: TGTGCTAGTGGCCGGGGAGTTTCTGAAGCTTTCTTT. Its translation is CASGRGVSEAFF.

This clone was detected only once. The genes are TRBV7-9 and TRBJ2-2; possible D gene TRBD1, 6 bases. Germline assignment: CDR1 SEHNR and CDR2 FQNEAQ (reference sequence). Trimming removed 5 bases from V and 1 base from J, with 17 bases in between. The CDR3 is 17 residues long. CDR3 residues: CASSTFPVQGNTGELFF. In DNA form, the CDR3 reads TGTGCCAGCAGCACCTTCCCGGTACAGGGGAACACCGGGGAGCTGTTTTTT. Looking up the rest from reference TRBV7-9 and TRBJ2-2 gives the full variable domain: DTGVSQNPRHKITKRGQNVTFRCDPISEHNRLYWYRQTLGQGPEFLTYFQNEAQLEKSRLLSDRFSAERPKGSFSTLEIQRTEQGDSAMYLCASSTFPVQGNTGELFFGEGSRLTVL.

The chain has TRBV18 and TRBJ2-5; maybe TRBD1 (6 bases). This CDR3 comprises 13 residues. The V end was cut by 5 bases, the J end by 5 bases, with 12 bases between. Germline lookup yields CDR1 KGHSH and CDR2 LQKENI. CDR3: CASSSDRQETQYF. In DNA, the CDR3 is TGTGCCAGCTCATCTGACAGGCAGGAGACCCAGTACTTC.

The chain has TRBV7-8 and TRBJ2-1, with D perhaps TRBD1 (5 bases). Germline loops: CDR1 SGHVS, CDR2 FQNEAQ. Trimming cost V 1 base and J 0 bases, with 13 bases left between them. The CDR3 is made up of 17 amino acids. The chain's CDR3 is CASSLGPGKGSYNEQFF. The CDR3 nucleotides are TGTGCCAGCAGCTTAGGGCCAGGGAAAGGCTCCTACAATGAGCAGTTCTTC.

V and J are TRBV9 and TRBJ1-3, with D unclear. The germline CDR1 and CDR2 sequences are SGDLS and YYNGEE. V lost 3 bases and J 11 bases, leaving 15 bases between the germline ends. This CDR3 comprises 13 residues. CDR3 amino acids: CASSASTGSAIYF. DNA for the CDR3: TGTGCCAGCAGCGCCTCCACGGGGTCCGCCATATATTTT.

The chain recombines TRBV30 with TRBJ1-5, with a tentative D call TRBD1 (5 bases). Trimming stripped 5 bases from V and 4 bases from J, with 15 bases between. Germline V CDR1 and CDR2: GTSNPN, SVGIG (reference sequence). This CDR3 is 14 amino acids long. The CDR3 here is CAWGSGGGNQPQHF. The DNA of the CDR3 is TGTGCCTGGGGGTCAGGCGGGGGGAATCAGCCCCAGCATTTT.